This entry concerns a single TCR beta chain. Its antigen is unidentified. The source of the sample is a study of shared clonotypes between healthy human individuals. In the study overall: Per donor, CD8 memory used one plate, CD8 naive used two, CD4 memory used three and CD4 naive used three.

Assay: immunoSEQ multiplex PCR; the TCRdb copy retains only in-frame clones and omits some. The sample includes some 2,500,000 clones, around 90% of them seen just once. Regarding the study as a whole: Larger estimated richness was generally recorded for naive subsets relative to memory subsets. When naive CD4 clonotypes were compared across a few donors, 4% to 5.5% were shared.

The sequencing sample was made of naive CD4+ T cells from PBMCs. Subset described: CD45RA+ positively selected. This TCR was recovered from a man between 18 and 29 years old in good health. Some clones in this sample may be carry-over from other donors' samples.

The CDR3, as DNA: TGCAGCGCCCAGGCCCAGGGGCGGAACACCGGGGAGCTGTTTTTT. Its protein is CSAQAQGRNTGELFF. V gene TRBV29-1 combines with J gene TRBJ2-2, with a tentative D call TRBD1 (6 bases). V was clipped by 7 bases and J by 1 base, with 16 bases between them. The CDR3 runs 15 residues. Looked up from germline, CDR1 is SQVTM and CDR2 is ANQGSEA.